This T cell receptor (beta chain) stems from a study of cytomegalovirus exposure and HLA in healthy donors (dated by TCRdb to 2016 to 2017). Study-wide context: In an earlier analysis of roughly 500 of the donors, about 270 Gb of sequence data and 117 million unique TCR beta sequences from roughly 190 million T cells were reported. An early release covering over 500 HLA-typed donors comprised approximately 300 gigabases of sequencing data and 85 million to 100 million unique TCR sequences. Among the roughly 430 genotyped donors, more than 70% belonged to the genetic ancestry cluster associated with self-reported Caucasian donors. The study was designed to test whether signatures of past pathogen exposure could be identified by cataloging public T cell receptors. The study profiled the T cell repertoires of 500 to 800 subjects by immunosequencing and related them to cytomegalovirus serostatus. Along with the roughly 670-subject first cohort, a separate validation cohort of roughly 110 different subjects was used. High-throughput TCR immunosequencing, statistical association of individual TCRs with disease status, and machine learning were combined to predict cytomegalovirus infection status. A later analysis re-analyzed previously published TCR beta repertoires from 600 to 850 donors and added high-resolution HLA genotyping to study TCR occurrence patterns. Rather than drawing on any new phenotypic data, the later analysis identified candidate immune exposures from TCR beta sequences and the way those sequences occurred across donors. In an earlier analysis of 500 to 650 of the donors, high-throughput TCR beta sequencing was used to judge whether each TCR beta V gene segment behaved as functional or pseudogenic. Alongside the repertoire data, information on donor age, sex, ethnicity and CMV serostatus was compiled. A later genetic analysis used genome-wide SNP genotypes for about 65% of the roughly 670 donors, treating that subset as a discovery cohort. Every repertoire in the discovery cohort had been generated on one and the same sequencing platform. HLA typing covered class I and class II loci at four-digit resolution. Typing coverage varied by locus: roughly 620-640 donors for A, B, C, DRB1 and DQB1; more than 500 for DQA1; over 600 for DPA1; more than 450 for DPB1. About five DR-DQ haplotypes were treated as single units for association and clustering because of strong linkage in the cohort. Among about 400 genotyped donors of the cohort, an average of approximately 240,000 unique TCR beta nucleotide sequences was sequenced per donor, of which about 19% were non-productive.

In regard to this clone: Its cognate antigen has yet to be identified. The sample holds no much larger clone one base away, and base qualities are not on file.

Points the paper makes about the study in general: The earlier analysis of approximately 540 of the donors excluded around 17 rarely observed V segments, including chromosome 9 orphons, because counts were too low. In this cohort, only TCR beta chains were sequenced, and detectable features were limited by the absence of alpha or paired-chain data. Because the 87-base-pair reads could not distinguish some IMGT-functional V segments, including TRBV6-2 and TRBV6-3, those segments were excluded. In a later genetic analysis, fewer N-insertions in productive TCRs were reported among donors in an Asian-associated ancestry cluster than the roughly 710-donor mean. A further reported finding was that TCR beta sequences accurately predicted the HLA-A and HLA-B alleles for most subjects in the first cohort. In a later analysis, HLA-associated TCR beta chains were found to be more clonally expanded and to have lower generation probabilities than equally common non-associated chains. According to a later analysis, TCR association rates differed among HLA loci, with DRB1 alleles showing the most associated TCRs and HLA-C alleles showing the fewest. According to the authors, the approach could potentially be generalized to other disease states and immunological phenotypes. Cytomegalovirus status was reported to be diagnosed by the classifier with high specificity and sensitivity in both the original and validation cohorts. When HLA alleles, especially DR and DQ, strongly co-occurred, TCR associations were difficult to assign to individual alleles. Specific HLA alleles were associated with 15,000 to 20,000 TCR beta sequences at a false discovery rate of 0.05 in a later analysis. An earlier analysis of approximately 600 of the donors showed that most TCR beta V segments appeared in productive rearrangements either about 87% or about 30% of the time, which broadly matched IMGT annotations. The study gave a list of 150 to 200 TCR beta chains associated with cytomegalovirus. Because HLA typing was unavailable for some donors at each locus, only the typed subset was used in association tests. In vitro tests confirmed that a few of the cytomegalovirus-associated TCR beta chains recognize cytomegalovirus antigens. A cluster of highly shared sequence variants was judged likely to be a technical artifact of the sequencing pipeline. The only immune exposure information available for the cohort was CMV serostatus. In a later analysis, most CMV-associated TCR beta chains were found to appear HLA-restricted, with HLA associations seemingly driven largely by CMV exposure. A later genetic analysis associated a missense DCLRE1C variant with V-gene and J-gene trimming of TCR beta chains, and an independent cohort replicated the association. Most TCR sequences were seen in very few donors, while some public TCRs were found in many individuals. Correlated functional status among segregating V segments might reflect linkage disequilibrium, but an unknown experimental factor could not be ruled out. Several of the top co-occurrence clusters appeared to be linked to parvovirus B19, influenza, CMV and Epstein-Barr virus, according to a later analysis. The presence/absence analyses assumed that sequencing depth was roughly uniform across donors, and that assumption may not be true.

The cohort was made up of under 800 healthy bone marrow donors. At the time of sampling, all cohort members were nominally healthy, though unrecorded immune exposures were likely present. The donor was CMV seronegative and belonged to the group of over 350 seronegative cohort members. Every donor gave a peripheral blood sample, and the peripheral blood mononuclear cells from that sample were used for TCR beta sequencing. Genomic DNA was extracted from the blood cell samples with the Qiagen DNeasy Blood Extraction Kit. Its CDR3 holds 15 amino acids, cysteine through phenylalanine. The kept DNA is CDR3 alone, 45 bases in frame from the first base. From the germline V gene (reference sequence), CDR1 is MNHNY and CDR2 is SVGAGI. The junction shows trimming of 2 bases on V and 4 bases on J, plus 12 bases between the germline ends. The library was prepared using the immunoSEQ multiplex PCR assay. A mixture of 60 forward primers for TCR Vbeta segments and 13 reverse primers for TCR Jbeta segments was used in the multiplex PCR. The CDR3 region of rearranged TCR beta genes was amplified from genomic DNA by a multiplex PCR assay. On the Illumina HiSeq System, the amplified TCR beta libraries were sequenced as 87-base-pair reads. In the authors' own workflow: A later analysis counted about 80 million unique TCR beta chains across the 666 repertoires, and 10 million to 12 million of these chains were shared by at least two donors. Raw reads were error-corrected and collapsed into unique sequences with a nearest-neighbor algorithm that merged closely related sequences to remove PCR and sequencing errors. To assign V, D and J gene segments, CDR3 sequences were aligned to IMGT reference sequences. Each retained sequence needed at least a six-nucleotide match to both a V gene segment and a J gene segment. Rearrangements were classified as productive when the CDR3 lacked stop codons and remained in frame with V and J, and all other rearrangements were classified as non-productive. CDR3 was defined by IMGT convention, running from the second conserved V-encoded cysteine to the conserved J-encoded phenylalanine. In an earlier analysis of roughly 610 of the donors, sequences lacking an unambiguous match to a single V gene segment were excluded. An earlier analysis of roughly 590 of the donors called V segments functional above 56.7% productive rearrangements and segregating when the between-donor standard deviation exceeded 5%. A statistical classification framework was developed to diagnose cytomegalovirus status using the catalog of TCR beta chain sequences. In a later analysis, V and J genes were assigned by comparing TCR nucleotide sequences against IMGT/GENE-DB human TR gene sequences. Using the TCRdist pipeline, a later analysis assigned CDR3 sequences along with most-parsimonious VDJ recombination scenarios. In a later analysis, each TCR beta chain was defined by its CDR3 amino acid sequence together with its V-gene family, and reads lacking a unique V-gene family were excluded. In a later analysis, 500 to 650 highly shared, low-generation-probability nucleotide sequences were removed to address suspected cross-contamination and a sequencing artifact. In a later analysis, a clonal expansion index for each public chain was calculated from normalized within-repertoire ranks of inferred template counts. In a later analysis, generation probabilities were computed with a VDJ recombination model fitted to out-of-frame rearrangements, and the resulting probabilities were checked against IGoR. In a later analysis, TCR-TCR, TCR-HLA and TCR-CMV co-occurrence was scored with hypergeometric tests, and a repertoire-size bias correction was applied to TCR pairs. A later analysis estimated false discovery rates by permuting HLA or CMV assignments 20 times. In a later analysis, co-occurring TCRs were grouped using DBSCAN, and TCRdist sequence similarity was added for clustering within HLA-allele-positive subsets. For co-occurrence clustering, repertoires with fewer than 30,000 or more than 120,000 public chains were excluded, along with five or six repertoires with anomalous nucleotide sharing. Imported from immuneACCESS, the table was reduced by TCRdb to in-frame sequences with V and J called. These copies leave out some clones; in studies compared against another copy, an unresolved V gene accounts for under half, and the cause of the remainder is not known. The DNA was the basis for D and trimming; V, J and clone size are from that table. The sample table shows about 190,000 clones, and around 79% are seen once. The ten largest account for over 1.5% of the sample.

This clonotype originated in a young woman in good health and CMV-seronegative. Rearrangement joined TRBV6-6 to TRBJ1-3; the D gene remains uncertain. Sequenced: PBMCs. The nucleotide sequence reads TGTGCCAGCAGTTACAGCGGGCTTTGGGGAAACACCATATATTTT. This encodes CASSYSGLWGNTIYF.